Listed below are T cell receptor beta chains from one sample, sequenced in a study of CD8 T cells in Susac syndrome. Via MiXCR, TCRdb re-called the immunoSEQ multiplex PCR reads, giving one row per CDR3 protein. Among some 96,000 distinct CDR3 sequences listed, just under 95% were seen once. The sequencing sample was made of CD4+ T cells from PBMCs. The receptor set was obtained from a human donor with Susac syndrome. Both conserved end residues are part of each CDR3. The order of the fields is J gene, V gene, D gene, CDR3 protein, CDR3 DNA. A D gene is named only where the DNA matches it firmly.

j_call: TRBJ2-2; v_call: TRBV6-4; d_call: .; cdr3_aa: CASSDEYTGELFF; cdr3_nt: TGTGCCAGCAGTGACGAGTACACCGGGGAGCTGTTTTTT
j_call: TRBJ1-4; v_call: TRBV2; d_call: .; cdr3_aa: CASSVGTGTEKLFF; cdr3_nt: TGTGCCAGCAGTGTCGGGACGGGGACTGAAAAACTGTTTTTT
j_call: TRBJ1-2; v_call: TRBV20-1; d_call: .; cdr3_aa: CSAMTSGYGYTF; cdr3_nt: TGCAGTGCAATGACCAGCGGGTATGGCTACACCTTC
j_call: TRBJ2-3; v_call: TRBV20-1; d_call: TRBD2; cdr3_aa: CSAPPALAGADTQYF; cdr3_nt: TGCAGTGCTCCCCCGGCACTAGCGGGGGCAGATACGCAGTATTTT
j_call: TRBJ2-3; v_call: TRBV6-5; d_call: .; cdr3_aa: CASSWGRPGPDTQYF; cdr3_nt: TGTGCCAGCAGCTGGGGACGCCCCGGTCCAGATACGCAGTATTTT
j_call: TRBJ2-2; v_call: TRBV28; d_call: .; cdr3_aa: CASRAGAKNTGELFF; cdr3_nt: TGTGCCAGCAGGGCGGGCGCCAAGAACACCGGGGAGCTGTTTTTT
j_call: TRBJ1-6; v_call: TRBV2; d_call: .; cdr3_aa: CASTSGLSPLHF; cdr3_nt: TGTGCCAGCACCTCAGGGTTATCACCCCTCCACTTT
j_call: TRBJ2-1; v_call: TRBV30; d_call: TRBD1; cdr3_aa: CAWSWGTGAPNEQFF; cdr3_nt: TGTGCCTGGAGTTGGGGGACAGGGGCCCCCAATGAGCAGTTCTTC
j_call: TRBJ2-3; v_call: TRBV12-3/TRBV12-4; d_call: .; cdr3_aa: CASSLPRRDTQYF; cdr3_nt: TGTGCCAGCAGTTTGCCTCGGAGGGATACGCAGTATTTT
j_call: TRBJ1-6; v_call: TRBV4-2; d_call: .; cdr3_aa: CASSQDFDWGNSPLHF; cdr3_nt: TGTGCCAGCAGCCAAGATTTCGACTGGGGGAATTCACCCCTCCACTTT
j_call: TRBJ1-3; v_call: TRBV4-2; d_call: .; cdr3_aa: CASSKGFSGNTIYF; cdr3_nt: TGTGCCAGCAGCAAAGGGTTCTCTGGAAACACCATATATTTT
j_call: TRBJ2-2; v_call: TRBV19; d_call: .; cdr3_aa: CASSRQWTGELFF; cdr3_nt: TGTGCCAGTAGTCGACAGTGGACCGGGGAGCTGTTTTTT